This T cell receptor (beta chain) was profiled in a study of molecular identifiers for immune sequencing clone quantification. One entry per CDR3 protein results from TCRdb running MiXCR on the PCR reads. This repertoire shows approximately 550,000 distinct CDR3 sequences, roughly 23% found once; its top ten account for about 0.8%. Points on this clonotype: Its antigen remains unidentified.

V shed 1 base and J shed 7 bases, with 13 bases lying between them. The CDR3 length is 14 residues. CDR1 is SGHDN and CDR2 is FVKESK in the germline V gene. Whole-study findings and limits: In naive cells, clones above 20 RNA copies held under 1% of molecules, whereas in effector cells they held over 98%.

Between roughly 19,000 and 1,000,000 sorted cells, with 10%, 30% or 50% RNA, yielded naive CD8 libraries. Using a CD8+CD4-CCR7+CD45RA+ phenotype, naive CD8 T cells were sorted. V usage is TRBV14 and J usage is TRBJ1-2, with D perhaps TRBD1 (5 bases). This clonotype was sampled from a human donor in good health. Some libraries in this study had Jurkat cell RNA spiked in. The sequencing input was naive CD8+ T cells from blood, with Jurkat cell RNA spiked in. Subset here: FACS-sorted CD8+CD4-CCR7+CD45RA+ naive T cells. The CDR3 spells CASSQVGAATGYTF. In DNA, the CDR3 is TGTGCCAGCAGCCAAGTCGGGGCCGCTACTGGCTACACCTTC.